Listed here are 6 T cell receptor beta chains from one sample, sequenced in a study of T cell responses to AZD1222 COVID-19 vaccine (dated by TCRdb to the early 2020s). The library was generated by the immunoSEQ multiplex PCR assay. This is the immuneACCESS table as TCRdb keeps it, with only in-frame sequences that have V and J called. A part of the clones is gone; compared with another copy, unresolved V genes explain less than half, and the rest is unexplained. The sample includes roughly 120,000 clones, with 80% to 90% observed a single time. Together, the top ten hold approximately 10% of the sample. What this sample's time point label stands for: baseline before first vaccination. The source was peripheral blood, collected on day 0 of AZD1222 vaccination. Receptor source: an adult in good health.

A single count supports this clone. The rearrangement links TRBV7-2 to TRBJ2-1; D is possibly TRBD2 (5 bases). The V gene lost 5 bases and the J gene lost 6 bases, with 20 bases spanning the gap. Germline CDR1 SGHTA, CDR2 FQGNSA. The CDR3 sequence is 16 residues long. The CDR3 loop reads CASSGTLDGGSNEQFF. CDR3 nucleotide sequence: TGTGCCAGCAGCGGTACCCTAGACGGAGGTTCCAATGAGCAGTTCTTC.

The chain carries TRBV7-2 and TRBJ1-6; D is ambiguous. The CDR3 has 15 residues. CDR1 SGHTA and CDR2 FQGNSA come from the germline V gene. V dropped 3 bases and J dropped 7 bases, with 13 bases sitting between them. This CDR3 reads CASSFRRRENSPLHF. CDR3 DNA: TGTGCCAGCAGCTTCAGGCGACGGGAAAATTCACCCCTCCACTTT.

V and J are TRBV2 and TRBJ2-4, with TRBD2 matching 12 bases. The CDR3 extends over 13 amino acids. The germline V gene has CDR1 SNHLY and CDR2 FYNNEI. Losses at the gene ends were 6 bases for V and 9 bases for J; bases not matched to a gene: 3. CDR3 protein: CASSEGLAGIQYF. CDR3 bases: TGTGCCAGCAGCGAGGGACTAGCGGGCATTCAGTACTTC.

J is TRBJ1-6 and V is TRBV5-4; 10 nucleotides line up with TRBD1. The V segment lost 4 bases and the J segment 10 bases; nucleotides outside the gene matches: 11. The CDR3 covers 16 residues. Germline V lookup: CDR1 SGHNT, CDR2 YYREEE (reference sequence). The CDR3: CASSPRRDRGRSPLHF. DNA for the CDR3: TGTGCCAGCAGCCCCAGGCGGGACAGGGGACGGTCACCCCTCCACTTT.

The chain recombines TRBV7-2 with TRBJ2-5; 8 bases align to TRBD2. Germline CDR1 reads SGHTA; CDR2 reads FQGNSA. The CDR3 covers 14 residues. The trim removed 5 bases at V and 5 bases at J, leaving 7 bases unmatched. CDR3 nucleotide sequence: TGTGCCAGCAGCGTCGGGAGGGCGGGGGAGACCCAGTACTTC. Translating gives CASSVGRAGETQYF.

The table lists this clone with a count of one. For the CDR3, the DNA is TGTGCCACCAGCCTACAGGGTAATGAGCAGTTCTTC. Translated: CATSLQGNEQFF. This chain connects TRBV15 to TRBJ2-1, with a weak D call TRBD1 (6 bases). V was clipped by 5 bases and J by 7 bases, with 9 bases between them. The germline V gene has CDR1 LNHNV and CDR2 YYDKDF (reference sequence). The CDR3 has 12 residues.